This TCR beta chain was sequenced in a study of T cell repertoires in cytomegalovirus infection. The overall study: From public TCR beta signatures came an indication of both CMV infection and matching HLA type.

This CDR3 has 15 amino acids. Germline loops: CDR1 LNHDA, CDR2 SQIVND (reference sequence). V shed 9 bases and J 4 bases; nucleotides not matched to a gene: 12. TCRdb reprocessed the reads with MiXCR, giving one entry per CDR3 protein. This table holds 800,000 to 950,000 distinct CDR3 sequences, 30% to 35% found once. Concerning this clonotype itself: Its antigen is currently unknown.

Whole-study findings and limits: HLA-C-restricted CMV-specific TCR beta clonotypes prevailed in the ex vivo response. Of the TCR beta families, the public ones yielded a cumulative frequency that identified carriers of CMV plus the relevant HLA.

The rearrangement joins TRBV19 to TRBJ1-2, with TRBD1 identical over 9 bases. This specimen was cultured CD8+ T cells from PBMCs, taken from culture after CMV antigen stimulation. The sequence was obtained from a human donor in good health (CMV status not recorded). Some clones in this sample may be carry-over from other donors' samples. CDR3 protein: CASRSGQGLGYGYTF. In DNA form, the CDR3 reads TGTGCCAGCAGATCTGGACAGGGGCTGGGCTATGGCTACACCTTC. Together with reference TRBV19 and TRBJ1-2, the CDR3 gives the full variable domain: DGGITQSPKYLFRKEGQNVTLSCEQNLNHDAMYWYRQDPGQGLRLIYYSQIVNDFQKGDIAEGYSVSREKKESFPLTVTSAQKNPTAFYLCASRSGQGLGYGYTFGSGTRLTVV.